These 8 T cell receptor beta chains share one sample of origin, sequenced in a study of blood T cell repertoires in COVID-19. Assay: immunoSEQ multiplex PCR; the TCRdb copy retains only in-frame clones and omits some. The table shows about 70,000 clones, with approximately 77% occurring only once. Sequenced: peripheral blood. The receptors shown here come from a woman in her 70s with acute or convalescent COVID-19.

The rearrangement joins TRBV11-3 to TRBJ2-3; TRBD1 is a possible D gene (5 bases). The germline V gene has CDR1 SGHNT and CDR2 YENEEA. V dropped 3 bases and J dropped 2 bases, with 15 bases sitting between them. The CDR3 is made up of 16 amino acids. CDR3 coding DNA: TGTGCCAGCAGCTTGGGATTGATGGGGCCCACAGATACGCAGTATTTT. Translated: CASSLGLMGPTDTQYF.

The V and J genes are TRBV12-3 or TRBV12-4 and TRBJ1-1; D is possibly TRBD1 (5 bases). This CDR3 spans 13 amino acids. Trimming shortened V by 0 bases and J by 10 bases, and 12 bases separated the two germline ends. Here the CDR3 DNA reads TGTGCCAGCAGTTTAGCCAGGGATGAGAGAGCTTTCTTT. It translates to CASSLARDERAFF.

V gene TRBV7-2 combines with J gene TRBJ2-1; 9 bases fit TRBD2. Trimming at V came to 3 bases and at J to 9 bases, leaving 9 bases not matched to a gene. Looked up from germline, CDR1 is SGHTA and CDR2 is FQGNSA. The CDR3 consists of 15 residues. CDR3 DNA sequence: TGTGCCAGCAGCTTCAGGCGGGGGGGCGAGGGTGAGCAGTTCTTC. Its translation: CASSFRRGGEGEQFF. Full variable domain (outside the CDR3, taken from reference TRBV7-2 and TRBJ2-1): GAGVSQSPSNKVTEKGKDVELRCDPISGHTALYWYRQSLGQGLEFLIYFQGNSAPDKSGLPSDRFSAERTGGSVSTLTIQRTQQEDSAVYLCASSFRRGGEGEQFFGPGTRLTVL.

This chain joins TRBV7-2 and TRBJ1-6; TRBD1 matches 9 bases. The trim removed 5 bases at V and 7 bases at J, leaving 9 bases unmatched. This CDR3 contains 16 residues. CDR1 and CDR2 (germline): SGHTA, FQGNSA. The CDR3 spells CASSPNGQGLNSPLHF. The CDR3 nucleotides are TGTGCCAGCAGCCCAAACGGACAGGGGTTGAATTCACCCCTCCACTTT.

The chain joins TRBV3-1 (or the pseudogene TRBV3-2) to TRBJ2-7, with D perhaps TRBD2 (6 bases). Trimming cost V 3 bases and J 2 bases, with 14 bases left between them. This CDR3 spans 15 amino acids. Germline-derived CDR1 and CDR2 are LGHDT and YNNKEL (reference sequence). CDR3: CASSQDLARTYEQYF. The CDR3 bases are TGTGCCAGCAGCCAGGATCTAGCGAGAACCTACGAGCAGTACTTC.

The CDR3 DNA reads TGTGCCAGCAGCCTTGGGACAGTAAATGAAGCTTTCTTT. This encodes CASSLGTVNEAFF. The rearrangement uses TRBV7-8 and TRBJ1-1; TRBD1 aligns across 7 bases. Germline V gene sequence: CDR1 SGHVS, CDR2 FQNEAQ. The trim removed 5 bases at V and 7 bases at J, leaving 7 bases unmatched. CDR3 size: 13 residues.

The genes are TRBV2 and TRBJ2-2, with 7 positions matching TRBD1. The ends lost 6 bases at V and 4 bases at J; junction bases unmatched: 2. This CDR3 is 13 amino acids long. The germline gives CDR1 SNHLY, CDR2 FYNNEI. The DNA for the CDR3 is TGTGCCAGCAGGGGACAGTCCACCGGGGAGCTGTTTTTT. This encodes CASRGQSTGELFF.

The V call is TRBV6-2 or TRBV6-3, the J call TRBJ2-1, with D perhaps TRBD1 (6 bases). The germline gives CDR1 MNHEY, CDR2 SVGEGT. CDR3 size: 17 residues. V was trimmed by 0 bases and J by 5 bases, leaving 17 bases between them. The CDR3 protein is CASSYSPGDILNNEQFF. In nucleotides, the CDR3 is TGTGCCAGCAGTTACTCCCCCGGGGACATACTGAACAATGAGCAGTTCTTC.